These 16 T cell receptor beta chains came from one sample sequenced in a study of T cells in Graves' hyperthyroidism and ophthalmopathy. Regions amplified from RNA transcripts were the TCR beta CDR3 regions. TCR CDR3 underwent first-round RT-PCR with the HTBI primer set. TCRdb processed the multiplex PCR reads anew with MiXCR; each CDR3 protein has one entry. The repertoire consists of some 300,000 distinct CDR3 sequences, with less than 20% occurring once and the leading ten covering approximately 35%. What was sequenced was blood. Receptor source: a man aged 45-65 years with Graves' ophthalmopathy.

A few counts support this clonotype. The DNA of the CDR3 is TGTGCCACCTCCGAGGGGTATCGCACTGAAGCTTTCTTT. This codes for CATSEGYRTEAFF. The genes are TRBV2 and TRBJ1-1; D perhaps matches TRBD1 (5 bases). From germline, CDR1 is SNHLY and CDR2 FYNNEI. The V end was cut by 10 bases, the J end by 4 bases, with 16 bases between. The CDR3 has 13 amino acids.

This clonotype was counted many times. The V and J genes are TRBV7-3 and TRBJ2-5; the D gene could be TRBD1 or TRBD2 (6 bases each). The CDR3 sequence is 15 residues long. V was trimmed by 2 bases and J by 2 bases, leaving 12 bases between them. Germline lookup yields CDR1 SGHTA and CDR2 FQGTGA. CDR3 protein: CASSLLGGTQETQYF. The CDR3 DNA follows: TGTGCCAGCAGCTTATTAGGGGGGACACAAGAGACCCAGTACTTC.

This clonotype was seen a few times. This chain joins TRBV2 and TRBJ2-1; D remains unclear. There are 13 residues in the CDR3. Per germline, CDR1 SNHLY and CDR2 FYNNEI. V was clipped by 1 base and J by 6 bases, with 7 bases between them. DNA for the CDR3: TGTGCCAGCAGTGAAGAGGCAGTCAATGAGCAGTTCTTC. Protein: CASSEEAVNEQFF. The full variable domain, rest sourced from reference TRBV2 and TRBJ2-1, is EPEVTQTPSHQVTQMGQEVILRCVPISNHLYFYWYRQILGQKVEFLVSFYNNEISEKSEIFDDQFSVERPDGSNFTLKIRSTKLEDSAMYFCASSEEAVNEQFFGPGTRLTVL.

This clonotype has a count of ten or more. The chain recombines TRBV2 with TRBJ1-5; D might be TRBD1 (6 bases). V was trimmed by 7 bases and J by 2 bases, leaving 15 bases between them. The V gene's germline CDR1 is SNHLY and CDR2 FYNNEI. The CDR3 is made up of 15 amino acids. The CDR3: CASKGQGTGNQPQHF. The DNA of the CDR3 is TGTGCCAGCAAGGGTCAGGGGACGGGCAATCAGCCCCAGCATTTT.

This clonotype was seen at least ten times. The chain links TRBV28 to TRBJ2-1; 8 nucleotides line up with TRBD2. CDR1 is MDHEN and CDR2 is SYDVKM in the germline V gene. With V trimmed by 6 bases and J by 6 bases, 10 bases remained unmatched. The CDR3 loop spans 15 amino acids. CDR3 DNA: TGTGCCAGCAGGTGGGGTAGCGGGATAGGCAATGAGCAGTTCTTC. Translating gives CASRWGSGIGNEQFF. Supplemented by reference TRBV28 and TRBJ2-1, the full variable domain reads DVKVTQSSRYLVKRTGEKVFLECVQDMDHENMFWYRQDPGLGLRLIYFSYDVKMKEKGDIPEGYSVSREKKERFSLILESASTNQTSMYLCASRWGSGIGNEQFFGPGTRLTVL.

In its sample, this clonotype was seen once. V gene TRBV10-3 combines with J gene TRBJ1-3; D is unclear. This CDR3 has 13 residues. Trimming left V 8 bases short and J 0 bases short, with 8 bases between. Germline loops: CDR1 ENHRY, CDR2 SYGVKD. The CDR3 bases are TGTGCCATCGGTGCTGCCTCTGGAAACACCATATATTTT. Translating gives CAIGAASGNTIYF.

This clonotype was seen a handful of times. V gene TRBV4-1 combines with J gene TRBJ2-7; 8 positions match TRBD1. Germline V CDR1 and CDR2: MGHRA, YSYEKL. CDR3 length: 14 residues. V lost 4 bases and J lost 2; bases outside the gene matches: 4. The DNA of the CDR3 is TGCGCCAGCAGCCCACAGGGGGTCACCTACGAGCAGTACTTC. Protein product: CASSPQGVTYEQYF.

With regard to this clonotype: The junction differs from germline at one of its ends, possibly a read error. The CDR3 reads CTSSPGQPSGANVLTF. In nucleotides, the CDR3 is TGTACCAGCAGTCCGGGACAGCCCTCTGGGGCCAACGTCCTGACTTTC. The rearrangement joins TRBV6-1 to TRBJ2-6; 7 positions match TRBD1. The CDR3 is 16 amino acids. Germline CDR1 and CDR2: MNHNS and SASEGT.

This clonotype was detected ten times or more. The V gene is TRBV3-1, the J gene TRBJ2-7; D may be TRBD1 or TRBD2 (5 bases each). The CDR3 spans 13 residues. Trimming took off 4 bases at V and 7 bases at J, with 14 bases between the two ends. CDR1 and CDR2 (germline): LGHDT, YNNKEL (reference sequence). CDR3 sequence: CASSLSGSGEQYF. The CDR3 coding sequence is TGTGCCAGCAGCCTTTCGGGATCAGGGGAGCAGTACTTC.

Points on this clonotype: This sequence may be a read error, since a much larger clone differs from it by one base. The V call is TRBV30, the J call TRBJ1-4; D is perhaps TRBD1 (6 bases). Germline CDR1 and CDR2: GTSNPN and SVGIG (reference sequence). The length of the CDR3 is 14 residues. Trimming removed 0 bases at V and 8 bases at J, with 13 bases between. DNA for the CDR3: TGTGCCTGGAGTGTACAGGGAGGACGGGAAAAACTGTTTTTT. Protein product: CAWSVQGGREKLFF. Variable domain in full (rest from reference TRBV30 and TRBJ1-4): SQTIHQWPATLVQPVGSPLSLECTVEGTSNPNLYWYRQAAGRGLQLLFYSVGIGQISSEVPQNLSASRPQDRQFILSSKKLLLSDSGFYLCAWSVQGGREKLFFGSGTQLSVL.

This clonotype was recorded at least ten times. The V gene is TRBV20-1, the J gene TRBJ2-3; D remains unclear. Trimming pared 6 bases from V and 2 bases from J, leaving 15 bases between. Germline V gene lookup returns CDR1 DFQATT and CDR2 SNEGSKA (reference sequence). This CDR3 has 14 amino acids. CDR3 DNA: TGCAGTGCCCCCTCGGAAGCAGCCACAGATACGCAGTATTTT. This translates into CSAPSEAATDTQYF.

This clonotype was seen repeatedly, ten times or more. This CDR3 is CASSRGIREQETQYF. CDR3 nucleotides: TGTGCCAGCAGTCGAGGAATAAGGGAACAAGAGACCCAGTACTTC. V usage is TRBV12-3 or TRBV12-4 and J usage is TRBJ2-5, with unresolved D. This CDR3 spans 15 amino acids. Trimming took off 5 bases at V and 2 bases at J, with 15 bases between the two ends.

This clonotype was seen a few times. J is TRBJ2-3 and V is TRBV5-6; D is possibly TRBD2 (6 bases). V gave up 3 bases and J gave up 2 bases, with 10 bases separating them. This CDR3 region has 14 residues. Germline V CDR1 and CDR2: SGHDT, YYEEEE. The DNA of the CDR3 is TGTGCCAGCAGCTGGAGGGCCGACACAGATACGCAGTATTTT. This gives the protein CASSWRADTDTQYF.

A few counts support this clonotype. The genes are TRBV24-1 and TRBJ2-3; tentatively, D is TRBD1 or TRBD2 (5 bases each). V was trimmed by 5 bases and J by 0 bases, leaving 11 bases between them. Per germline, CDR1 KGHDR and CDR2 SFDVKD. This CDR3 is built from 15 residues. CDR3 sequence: CATSALRDSTDTQYF. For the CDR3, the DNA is TGTGCCACCAGTGCTCTACGGGACAGCACAGATACGCAGTATTTT.

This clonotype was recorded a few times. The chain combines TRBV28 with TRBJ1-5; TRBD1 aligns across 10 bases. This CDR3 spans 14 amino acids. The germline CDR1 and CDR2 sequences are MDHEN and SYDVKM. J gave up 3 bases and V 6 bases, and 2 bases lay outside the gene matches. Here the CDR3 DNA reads TGTGCCAGCAGGGGGACAGGGGACAATCAGCCCCAGCATTTT. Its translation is CASRGTGDNQPQHF.

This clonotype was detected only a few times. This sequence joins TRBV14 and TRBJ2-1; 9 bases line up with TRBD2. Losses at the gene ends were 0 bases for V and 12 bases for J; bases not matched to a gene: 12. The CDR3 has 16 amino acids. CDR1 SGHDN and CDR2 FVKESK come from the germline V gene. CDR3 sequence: CASSQDRSGRKDSQFF. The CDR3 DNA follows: TGTGCCAGCAGCCAAGATCGAAGCGGGAGGAAAGATTCGCAGTTCTTC.